This T cell receptor beta chain emerged from a study of breast tumors, draining lymph nodes, adjacent tissues. As to this clonotype: This may stem from a read error, because a much larger clone lies one nucleotide away.

TCRdb re-analysed the multiplex PCR reads in MiXCR, keeping a single row per CDR3 protein. The table has about 46,000 distinct CDR3 sequences, more than 20% seen once. V lost 3 bases, J lost 3 bases, and 13 bases lay in between. Germline CDR1 SEHNR, CDR2 FQNEAQ (reference sequence). CDR3 length equals 15 residues. This sequence joins TRBV7-9 and TRBJ2-3; either TRBD1 or TRBD2 may supply D (5 bases each). The TCR sequence derives from a female donor with breast cancer. Some clones in this sample may be carry-over from other donors' samples. The sample consisted of breast tumor tissue. CDR3 residues: CASSFRGRATDTQYF. CDR3 coding DNA: TGTGCCAGCAGCTTCCGGGGCAGGGCGACAGATACGCAGTATTTT.